Reported below is one T cell receptor (beta chain). Its antigen is unknown. The DNA ends 3 residues before the CDR3 does, and the rest of the CDR3 is filled in from the germline J gene. This sample is part of a study of T cells in women clearing cervical HPV infection. Study-wide background: Controls were women whose single incident HPV16 infection cleared within 12 months without precancer or cancer. Findings and limits, study-wide: Associations may precede or follow infection; HPV-specific or memory T cells were not isolated.

Trimming shortened V by 4 bases and J by 0 bases, and 19 bases separated the two germline ends. This CDR3 is built from 16 residues. Per the germline V gene, CDR1 is GTSNPN and CDR2 is SVGIG (reference sequence). Assay: immunoSEQ multiplex PCR; the TCRdb copy retains only in-frame clones and omits some. Its listing shows about 19,000 clones. The sequencing sample was made of blood buffy coat. The chain carries TRBV30 and TRBJ2-7; D is tentatively TRBD1 or TRBD2 (6 bases each). This clonotype was sampled from a woman aged 18 to 75 with a cervical HPV16 infection that either progressed to CIN3+ or cleared (not recorded which). CDR3 protein: CAWTLAGHLISYEQYF. The sequenced CDR3 bases are TGTGCCTGGACCCTCGCGGGACATTTAATCTCCTACGAG.